This TCR beta chain was found in a study of human T cells and chemical hapten exposure. Broader study findings: Alopecia in all donors means immunity may differ from healthy individuals.

This CDR3 is 17 amino acids long. The V and J ends lost 5 bases and 5 bases, in that order; junction bases with no gene match: 11. Looked up from germline, CDR1 is SGHNT and CDR2 is YENEEA. Time point noted: patch test 2, 6 weeks after DPC sensitization. Treatment meaning: therapeutic diphenylcyclopropenone sensitization with weekly scalp DPC. TCRdb fed the RACE reads into MiXCR, producing one record per CDR3 protein. The table shows over 130,000 distinct CDR3 sequences, with approximately 12% occurring only once. In the case of this clonotype: What it binds is unknown.

The genes are TRBV11-3 and TRBJ2-1; 11 bases fit TRBD2. The TCR originated in a woman aged 45-60 years with alopecia areata. Some clones in this sample may be carry-over from other donors' samples. Sequencing used whole blood, obtained in connection with sensitization to the hapten diphenylcyclopropenone (DPC). As DNA, the CDR3 is TGTGCCAGCAGCCCGAGCCTCCTAGCGGGAGGTCACAATGAGCAGTTCTTC. Translating gives CASSPSLLAGGHNEQFF.